Listed below are T cell receptor beta chains from one sample, sequenced in a study of spatial heterogeneity in lung cancer. TCRdb used MiXCR to reprocess the 5' RACE reads, holding one entry per CDR3 protein. The data show tens of thousands of distinct CDR3 sequences, approximately 14% seen once. The sample was PBMCs, taken at surgery. The origin of the receptors is a male donor with early-stage non-small cell lung cancer. CDR3s include the opening cysteine and the closing phenylalanine or tryptophan. D genes are given only for firm matches. Clone sizes are given selectively: once, few, many, or a class where the clone is expanded.

>TRBV3-1|.|TRBJ2-6|.
CASSQVGGSSGANVLTF
TGTGCCAGCAGCCAAGTAGGAGGGAGTTCTGGGGCCAACGTCCTGACTTTC
>TRBV28|many|TRBJ1-6|.
CASSVTVGSPLHF
TGTGCCAGCAGTGTGACAGTCGGTTCACCCCTCCACTTT
>TRBV4-2|few|TRBJ2-7|.
CASSWAGHEQYF
TGTGCCAGCTCGTGGGCTGGCCACGAGCAGTACTTC
>TRBV20-1|.|TRBJ2-7|TRBD1
CSALRTGDNEQYF
TGCAGTGCACTCCGGACAGGGGATAACGAGCAGTACTTC
>TRBV5-1|.|TRBJ2-3|TRBD2
CASSLSPSGPSTDTQYF
TGCGCCAGCAGCCTAAGCCCTAGCGGCCCAAGCACAGATACGCAGTATTTT
>TRBV20-1|.|TRBJ1-2|.
CSAISEANYGYTF
TGCAGTGCTATCAGTGAAGCTAACTATGGCTACACCTTC
>TRBV10-2|many|TRBJ2-1|.
CASTPDRYNEQFF
TGCGCCAGCACTCCAGACAGATACAATGAGCAGTTCTTC
>TRBV19|.|TRBJ2-1|.
CASSNGWNEQFF
TGTGCCAGTAGTAACGGTTGGAATGAGCAGTTCTTC
>TRBV19|few|TRBJ2-1|.
CASSRGTRGNEQFF
TGTGCCAGTAGTAGAGGGACCCGGGGCAATGAGCAGTTCTTC
>TRBV7-9|.|TRBJ1-4|.
CASSPAGNEKLFF
TGTGCCAGCAGCCCAGCAGGAAATGAAAAACTGTTTTTT
>TRBV7-2|.|TRBJ1-1|TRBD1
CASSYDRGSSEAFF
TGTGCCAGCAGCTATGACAGGGGATCGTCTGAAGCTTTCTTT
>TRBV4-1|few|TRBJ2-1|TRBD2
CASSHGPGGTSRSSYNEQFF
TGCGCCAGCAGTCATGGACCTGGCGGGACTAGCCGCAGTTCCTACAATGAGCAGTTCTTC
>TRBV14|many|TRBJ2-7|.
CASSLQPYEQYF
TGTGCCAGCAGCCTCCAACCCTACGAGCAGTACTTC
>TRBV29-1|.|TRBJ2-2|.
CSEQENTGELFF
TGCAGCGAACAGGAGAACACCGGGGAGCTGTTTTTT
>TRBV5-4|few|TRBJ2-1|TRBD2
CASSPPLAGGRSYNEQFF
TGTGCCAGCAGCCCCCCTCTAGCGGGGGGCCGCTCCTACAATGAGCAGTTCTTC
>TRBV9|many|TRBJ1-2|.
CASSTQVTGNYGYTF
TGTGCCAGCAGCACCCAGGTCACAGGGAACTATGGCTACACCTTC
>TRBV20-1|few|TRBJ2-3|.
CSAMPMDSLNSFYTDTQYF
TGCAGTGCTATGCCCATGGACAGCCTGAACTCCTTTTACACAGATACGCAGTATTTT
>TRBV27|many|TRBJ1-5|.
CASSRRVPQHF
TGTGCCAGCAGCCGGCGGGTGCCCCAGCATTTT
>TRBV6-5|.|TRBJ2-1|.
CASSYGVGGRLNEQFF
TGTGCCAGCAGTTACGGGGTCGGGGGGCGCCTAAATGAGCAGTTCTTC
>TRBV5-1|few|TRBJ2-5|TRBD2
CASSPGLAGGRETQYF
TGCGCCAGCAGCCCGGGACTAGCGGGGGGCCGAGAGACCCAGTACTTC
>TRBV5-4|.|TRBJ1-4|.
CASSLGQVNEKLFF
TGTGCCAGCAGCTTGGGACAGGTTAATGAAAAACTGTTTTTT
>TRBV2|few|TRBJ2-3|.
CASSRDFTSTDTQYF
TGTGCCAGCAGTAGGGACTTTACTAGCACAGATACGCAGTATTTT
>TRBV9|.|TRBJ2-7|TRBD1
CASSVGTGQFYEQYF
TGTGCCAGCAGCGTAGGGACAGGACAATTCTACGAGCAGTACTTC
>TRBV5-1|.|TRBJ2-1|.
CASSIDRHEQFF
TGCGCCAGCAGCATAGACAGGCATGAGCAGTTCTTC
>TRBV25-1|few|TRBJ2-5|TRBD1
CASGGRTGQETQYF
TGTGCCAGCGGGGGTAGGACAGGACAAGAGACCCAGTACTTC
>TRBV20-1|few|TRBJ1-4|.
CSARDPGRGEKLFF
TGCAGTGCTAGAGATCCGGGCAGAGGTGAAAAACTGTTTTTT
>TRBV5-1|once|TRBJ2-7|TRBD1
CASSLGQGSSSYEQYF
TGCGCCAGCAGCTTGGGACAGGGATCCAGCTCCTACGAGCAGTACTTC
>TRBV3-1|few|TRBJ1-1|TRBD1
CASSQPTGVAFF
TGTGCCAGCAGCCAACCAACAGGGGTCGCTTTCTTT
>TRBV15|few|TRBJ1-5|.
CATSRDGYNQPQHF
TGTGCCACCAGCAGAGACGGTTACAATCAGCCCCAGCATTTT
>TRBV4-3|.|TRBJ2-7|TRBD1
CASSQDLGQGGGQYF
TGCGCCAGCAGCCAGGATCTCGGACAGGGTGGGGGGCAGTACTTC
>TRBV27|many|TRBJ2-3|TRBD2
CASRRGTDTQYF
TGTGCCAGCAGGCGGGGGACAGATACGCAGTATTTT
>TRBV3-1|many|TRBJ2-5|TRBD2
CASSQDGWLAVEEETQYF
TGTGCCAGCAGCCAAGATGGATGGCTAGCGGTCGAGGAAGAGACCCAGTACTTC
>TRBV7-2|few|TRBJ2-7|.
CASSSSGSRSYEQYF
TGTGCCAGCAGCTCCTCCGGGTCAAGATCCTACGAGCAGTACTTC
>TRBV4-1|once|TRBJ1-1|TRBD1
CASSQGQGSNTEAFF
TGCGCCAGCAGCCAGGGACAGGGGTCGAACACTGAAGCTTTCTTT
>TRBV7-8|few|TRBJ1-1|.
CASSLEGYEAFF
TGTGCCAGCAGCTTAGAAGGGTATGAAGCTTTCTTT
>TRBV10-3|.|TRBJ1-4|TRBD1
CAISEPTGGATNEKLFF
TGTGCCATCAGTGAGCCCACAGGGGGCGCGACTAATGAAAAACTGTTTTTT
>TRBV11-3|once|TRBJ2-3|TRBD2
CASSRGTSGGLSTDTQYF
TGTGCCAGCAGCAGAGGGACTAGCGGGGGCCTTAGCACAGATACGCAGTATTTT
>TRBV28|.|TRBJ2-3|.
CASSKTGGTHTQYF
TGTGCCAGCAGTAAAACGGGGGGCACGCATACGCAGTATTTT
>TRBV6-2/TRBV6-3|many|TRBJ2-6|.
CASRTSGANVLTF
TGTGCCAGCAGGACATCTGGGGCCAACGTCCTGACTTTC
>TRBV7-2|many|TRBJ2-5|TRBD2
CASSPTLAGIQETQYF
TGTGCCAGCAGCCCGACGTTAGCGGGGATTCAAGAGACCCAGTACTTC
>TRBV5-8|.|TRBJ2-4|.
CASSLFGLIQYF
TGTGCCAGCAGCTTGTTTGGGCTCATTCAGTACTTC
>TRBV28|many|TRBJ2-7|TRBD1
CASRPTGGYEQYF
TGTGCCAGCAGACCGACAGGGGGATACGAGCAGTACTTC
>TRBV20-1|few|TRBJ2-1|TRBD2
CSAQSGRSYNEQFF
TGCAGTGCCCAAAGCGGGAGAAGCTACAATGAGCAGTTCTTC
>TRBV29-1|few|TRBJ2-3|.
CSSPQPPDTQYF
TGCAGCTCCCCTCAGCCCCCAGATACGCAGTATTTT
>TRBV5-6|.|TRBJ1-1|.
CASSLGSGYSNTEAFF
TGTGCCAGCAGCTTGGGGTCAGGGTATTCGAACACTGAAGCTTTCTTT
>TRBV6-5|many|TRBJ2-2|.
CASSQGLGTGELFF
TGTGCCAGCAGTCAAGGATTAGGCACCGGGGAGCTGTTTTTT
>TRBV5-6|few|TRBJ2-7|.
CASSLTGMGYEQYF
TGTGCCAGCAGCTTGACGGGTATGGGCTACGAGCAGTACTTC
>TRBV20-1|.|TRBJ2-3|.
CSGLDHAGNTQYF
TGCAGTGGCCTGGACCACGCCGGGAATACGCAGTATTTT
>TRBV25-1|.|TRBJ2-2|TRBD2
CASSPGLAVNTGELFF
TGTGCCAGCAGCCCGGGACTAGCGGTGAACACCGGGGAGCTGTTTTTT
>TRBV9|many|TRBJ2-3|TRBD2
CASSVEVQGGRAIDTQYF
TGTGCCAGCAGCGTAGAGGTCCAGGGCGGGAGGGCCATAGATACGCAGTATTTT
>TRBV4-1|.|TRBJ1-5|TRBD1
CASSLWDRGRDQPQHF
TGCGCCAGCAGCCTATGGGACAGGGGAAGGGATCAGCCCCAGCATTTT
>TRBV3-1|many|TRBJ1-2|.
CASSQDPDYGYTF
TGTGCCAGCAGCCAAGATCCGGACTATGGCTACACCTTC